A single sample is the source of the 17 T cell receptor beta chains below, sequenced in a study of T cell clonality in common variable immunodeficiency. Assay: immunoSEQ multiplex PCR; the TCRdb copy retains only in-frame clones and omits some. Listed for the sample are about 40,000 clones, none seen a single time. The specimen sequenced was peripheral blood mononuclear cells. These receptors all stem from a person aged 18 to 75 in good health.

This clone was detected ten times or more. The read comes to an end 3 residues before the CDR3 does, leaving the germline J gene to fill in the end. This chain joins TRBV5-1 and TRBJ2-7; 9 positions agree with TRBD1. V lost 2 bases to trimming and J lost 2 bases; unmatched junction nucleotides: 5. Germline values: CDR1 SGHRS, CDR2 YFSETQ. The CDR3 totals 15 residues. The CDR3 is CASSFTGTGTYEQYF. The sequenced part of the CDR3 DNA is TGCGCCAGCAGCTTTACCGGGACAGGGACCTACGAG.

This clone was observed at least ten times. The read is 3 residues too short to cover the CDR3 end, so that end is filled in from the germline J gene. The V call is TRBV20-1, the J call TRBJ1-5, with D possibly being TRBD1 (6 bases). Germline values: CDR1 DFQATT, CDR2 SNEGSKA (reference sequence). This CDR3 is 13 amino acids long. Trimming removed 2 bases at V and 4 bases at J, with 9 bases between. The CDR3 DNA, read in part, is TGCAGTGCTAGACAGGACAGTAATCAGCCC. Protein sequence: CSARQDSNQP. The full CDR3 protein reads CSARQDSNQPQHF.

At least ten counts were recorded for this clone. From the germline J gene comes the end of the CDR3, since the read stops 3 residues before it. This sequence joins TRBV20-1 and TRBJ2-7, with 10 bases lining up with TRBD2. V gave up 0 bases and J gave up 3 bases; unmatched junction bases: 8. This CDR3 spans 16 amino acids. Germline values: CDR1 DFQATT, CDR2 SNEGSKA (reference sequence). CDR3 region: CSARDFKGTSVYEQYF. The CDR3 bases that were read are TGCAGTGCTAGAGATTTTAAGGGGACTAGCGTCTACGAG.

This clone was recorded at least ten times. The sequenced part of the CDR3 DNA is TGCAGTGCTAGAGCCCGGACAGGGGATGTCGGAAGCGACTCCTATAATTCACCC. Amino acid sequence: CSARARTGDVGSDSYNSP. The full CDR3 reads CSARARTGDVGSDSYNSPLHF. The chain recombines TRBV20-1 with TRBJ1-6; 9 bases fit TRBD1. The CDR3 end is not reached by the read, which stops 3 residues before it; the germline J gene fills it in. There are 21 residues in the CDR3. From germline, CDR1 is DFQATT and CDR2 SNEGSKA (reference sequence). J gave up 0 bases and V 1 base, and 16 bases lay outside the gene matches.

This clone appeared many times. The CDR3 end falls 3 residues outside the read, so it is completed with the germline J gene. This sequence joins TRBV7-9 and TRBJ1-1, with a tentative D call TRBD1 (6 bases). The CDR3 extends over 15 amino acids. V was pared by 4 bases and J by 1 base, with 13 bases between. The V gene's germline CDR1 is SEHNR and CDR2 FQNEAQ (reference sequence). Partial CDR3 DNA: TGTGCCAGCAGCTCGAGGGGGGGGGAGAACACTGAA. Translating gives CASSSRGGENTE. In full, the CDR3 reads CASSSRGGENTEAFF.

This clone was seen ten or more times. The CDR3 end falls 3 residues outside the read, so it is completed with the germline J gene. The genes are TRBV5-1 and TRBJ2-4; 8 bases are shared with TRBD1. This CDR3 contains 13 residues. V shed 5 bases, J shed 6 bases, and the junction held 4 bases outside the gene matches. Germline V gene sequence: CDR1 SGHRS, CDR2 YFSETQ. CDR3 sequence reads: CASRDGQGNIQYF. The sequenced part of the CDR3 DNA is TGCGCCAGCAGAGACGGACAGGGAAACATT.

Ten or more counts support this clone. From the germline J gene comes the end of the CDR3, since the read stops 3 residues before it. V gene TRBV5-1 combines with J gene TRBJ2-3; 9 positions match TRBD2. The V and J ends lost 0 bases and 2 bases, in that order; junction bases with no gene match: 7. The CDR3 contains 17 residues. Germline loops: CDR1 SGHRS, CDR2 YFSETQ. The CDR3 is CASSLARSGSITDTQYF. CDR3 DNA (partial): TGCGCCAGCAGCTTGGCCCGTAGCGGGAGTATCACAGATACG.

This clone was counted ten times or more. The CDR3 end lies 3 residues beyond the end of the read and is filled in from the germline J gene. J is TRBJ2-1 and V is TRBV5-1; D gene uncertain. The CDR3 has 13 residues. Germline V gives CDR1 SGHRS, CDR2 YFSETQ. The germline V and J ends were trimmed by 4 bases and 8 bases, with 13 bases remaining between them. The DNA read from the CDR3 is TGCGCCAGCAGCCCTCATAGTAGGGATGAG. Translating gives CASSPHSRDE. The complete CDR3 protein is CASSPHSRDEQFF.

This clone was recorded at least ten times. Sequencing ends 3 residues short of the CDR3 end; the germline J gene provides the rest. The same CDR3 can be traced to other DNA sequences in this sample. V usage is TRBV19 and J usage is TRBJ2-1, with a weak D call TRBD1 (6 bases). The CDR3 sequence is 15 residues long. V lost 6 bases, J lost 0 bases, and 12 bases lay in between. Germline V CDR1 and CDR2: LNHDA, SQIVND (reference sequence). The chain's CDR3 is CASRTDRSSYNEQFF. CDR3 DNA (partial): TGTGCCAGTAGGACCGACAGGAGCTCCTACAATGAG.

This clone was seen many times. The read finishes 3 residues shy of the CDR3 end, and the germline J gene is used to complete it. The chain uses TRBV7-8 and TRBJ2-7, with D possibly matching TRBD1 (7 bases). The CDR3 is made up of 17 amino acids. CDR1 SGHVS and CDR2 FQNEAQ come from the germline V gene. V was cut by 1 base and J by 6 bases, with 22 bases left in between. The sequenced CDR3 bases are TGTGCCAGCAGCTTAGGTAACAGGGGCCCCCTGGGGGGCGAG. This encodes CASSLGNRGPLGGE. The CDR3 as a whole reads CASSLGNRGPLGGEQYF.

In this sample, this clone turned up many times. The read halts 3 residues ahead of the CDR3 end, with the missing end drawn from the germline J gene. The chain employs TRBV14 and TRBJ2-3; D remains unclear. The germline CDR1 and CDR2 sequences are SGHDN and FVKESK. The CDR3 runs to 12 residues. Trimming left V 3 bases short and J 6 bases short, with 7 bases between. The CDR3 bases that were read are TGTGCCAGCAGCCAGATTAGTGATACG. It is translated as CASSQISDT. From start to end, the CDR3 is CASSQISDTQYF.

This clone was detected many times. The CDR3 end is not reached by the read, which stops 3 residues before it; the germline J gene fills it in. V usage is TRBV10-3 and J usage is TRBJ1-3; no reliable D call. Per the germline V gene, CDR1 is ENHRY and CDR2 is SYGVKD. The V gene lost 7 bases and the J gene lost 0 bases, with 13 bases spanning the gap. The CDR3 contains 15 residues. This CDR3 is CAITTRTASGNTIYF. The CDR3 DNA, read in part, is TGTGCCATCACTACTCGAACAGCCTCTGGAAACACC.

This clone was detected ten times or more. The CDR3 extends 3 residues past the end of the read, so its final part is completed from the germline J gene. The chain recombines TRBV11-2 with TRBJ1-5; D call uncertain. The ends were cut back, 2 bases at V and 0 bases at J, with 8 bases in the middle. CDR1 is SGHAT and CDR2 is FQNNGV in the germline V gene. The CDR3 totals 15 residues. The part of the CDR3 DNA that was read is TGTGCCAGCAGCTTAATGGCCACTAGCAATCAGCCC. This translates into CASSLMATSNQP. The entire CDR3 sequence reads CASSLMATSNQPQHF.

This clone was observed at least ten times. The read gets to within 3 residues of the CDR3 end, and the germline J gene fills in the rest. The V gene is TRBV6-4, the J gene TRBJ2-7; the match to TRBD2 covers 7 bases. Germline CDR1 is MRHNA and CDR2 is SNTAGT. The CDR3 sequence is 13 residues long. CDR3 bases read: TGTGCTTCAAGCCCAGCGGGAATCTACGAG. Protein product: CASSPAGIYE. The full CDR3 sequence reads CASSPAGIYEQYF.

This clone was observed many times. Read coverage stops 3 residues before the CDR3 terminus; the germline J gene supplies the remainder. J is TRBJ2-2 and V is TRBV20-1; maybe TRBD2 (5 bases). CDR3 length: 13 residues. The germline V gene encodes CDR1 DFQATT and CDR2 SNEGSKA (reference sequence). Incomplete CDR3 DNA: TGCAGCCCCATAGGACTTAAAACCGGGGAG. It translates to CSPIGLKTGE. The complete CDR3 reads CSPIGLKTGELFF.

There are many counts of this clone. Read sequence stops 3 residues before the CDR3 end, and the germline J gene provides the missing end. Other nucleotide sequences from this sample produce the same CDR3. The chain couples TRBV20-1 to TRBJ2-7; 10 bases are shared with TRBD2. Germline V CDR1 and CDR2: DFQATT, SNEGSKA (reference sequence). The J segment lost 5 bases and the V segment lost 5 bases, leaving 15 bases of the junction unmatched. The CDR3 is made up of 16 amino acids. Incomplete CDR3 DNA: TGCAGTGCTGTAGGATCGGCTAGCGGGAGTCCGGACGAG. Amino acids: CSAVGSASGSPDE. The full CDR3 protein reads CSAVGSASGSPDEQYF.

There are many counts of this clone. The CDR3: CASSSGDSNQPQHF. CDR3 bases read: TGCGCCAGCAGCTCAGGGGATAGCAATCAGCCC. The chain couples TRBV5-1 to TRBJ1-5, with D possibly matching TRBD1 (6 bases). Read sequence stops 3 residues before the CDR3 end, and the germline J gene provides the missing end. This CDR3 is built from 14 residues. Trimming stripped 3 bases from V and 0 bases from J, with 7 bases between. The germline CDR1 and CDR2 sequences are SGHRS and YFSETQ.